The 9 T cell receptor beta chains presented below share a single source sample, sequenced in a study of CD8+ T cells in alopecia areata. cDNA serving as the sequencing template came from extracted, reverse transcribed RNA. Clones were sequenced by immunoSEQ multiplex PCR, and TCRdb holds only the in-frame ones, with some missing. This sample has more than 8,500 clones; around 67% occur once, and the top ten carry approximately 14%. Collected material from alopecia areata patients comprised lesional scalp punch biopsies and peripheral blood. Sequencing was done on a sample of skin. The receptors derive from a human donor with alopecia areata.

The chain employs TRBV11-3 and TRBJ1-1; 10 bases agree with TRBD1. Germline CDR1 and CDR2: SGHNT and YENEEA. CDR3 length equals 15 residues. J lost 5 bases, V lost 1 base, and 4 bases had no gene match. Written as DNA, the CDR3 is TGTGCCAGCAGCTTAGGACCGGGACAGGGGACTGAAGCTTTCTTT. Its protein product is CASSLGPGQGTEAFF.

V usage is TRBV7-9 and J usage is TRBJ1-5, with D unresolved. The germline V and J ends were trimmed by 4 bases and 9 bases, with 13 bases remaining between them. Per germline, CDR1 SEHNR and CDR2 FQNEAQ (reference sequence). The CDR3 is 13 residues long. CDR3 loop: CASSSGPQRPQHF. For the CDR3, the DNA is TGTGCCAGCAGCTCCGGGCCCCAGAGGCCCCAGCATTTT.

This clone was counted only a few times. The chain joins TRBV5-1 to TRBJ2-2; D is possibly TRBD1 (6 bases). The ends were cut back, 6 bases at V and 6 bases at J, with 15 bases in the middle. Germline CDR1 is SGHRS and CDR2 is YFSETQ. This CDR3 has 14 amino acids. CDR3 bases: TGCGCCAGCATCTCCATCCCAGGGGCCGGGGAGCTGTTTTTT. Translated, it gives CASISIPGAGELFF.

This rearrangement joins TRBV5-6 to TRBJ1-3; maybe TRBD1 (5 bases). The germline CDR1 and CDR2 sequences are SGHDT and YYEEEE. The CDR3 is made up of 14 amino acids. V was cut by 1 base and J by 8 bases, with 13 bases left in between. This CDR3 reads CASSLFVAGDTIYF. The CDR3 DNA sequence: TGTGCCAGCAGCTTGTTCGTGGCGGGGGACACCATATATTTT.

The chain uses TRBV7-3 and TRBJ2-6; 8 nucleotides agree with TRBD2. The CDR3 spans 18 residues. V lost 2 bases and J lost 0; bases outside the gene matches: 6. Looked up from germline, CDR1 is SGHTA and CDR2 is FQGTGA. The CDR3 region is CASSLRAGVFSGANVLTF. CDR3 nucleotides: TGTGCCAGCAGCTTACGAGCGGGGGTCTTCTCTGGGGCCAACGTCCTGACTTTC.

This clone appeared once. This chain links TRBV2 with TRBJ1-5; TRBD1 agrees at 7 bases. The CDR3 is made up of 15 amino acids. Germline lookup yields CDR1 SNHLY and CDR2 FYNNEI. With 4 bases clipped from V and 2 bases from J, the junction kept 5 bases outside the gene matches. CDR3 bases: TGTGCCAGCAGTGTGACAGGGACGGGCAATCAGCCCCAGCATTTT. Its protein product is CASSVTGTGNQPQHF. The whole variable domain, filled in from reference TRBV2 and TRBJ1-5, reads EPEVTQTPSHQVTQMGQEVILRCVPISNHLYFYWYRQILGQKVEFLVSFYNNEISEKSEIFDDQFSVERPDGSNFTLKIRSTKLEDSAMYFCASSVTGTGNQPQHFGDGTRLSIL.

This chain uses TRBV7-8 with TRBJ2-3; a weak D match, TRBD1 (5 bases). The CDR3 spans 15 residues. V was shortened by 2 bases and J by 1 base, with 10 bases between the two germline ends. Germline V gene data show CDR1 as SGHVS and CDR2 as FQNEAQ. CDR3 coding DNA: TGTGCCAGCAGCTTACTTGGGGCGGGCACAGATACGCAGTATTTT. Residues: CASSLLGAGTDTQYF.

The gene calls are TRBV5-1 and TRBJ2-3, with D uncertain. V lost 4 bases and J 3 bases, leaving 15 bases between the germline ends. There are 15 residues in the CDR3. Germline assignment: CDR1 SGHRS and CDR2 YFSETQ. For the CDR3, the DNA is TGCGCCAGCAGCCCCGCGGAACTCCCAACAGATACGCAGTATTTT. This translates into CASSPAELPTDTQYF.

This clone appeared a few times. This chain links TRBV4-3 with TRBJ2-7; TRBD2 might be the D (6 bases). This CDR3 comprises 16 residues. The germline gives CDR1 LGHNA, CDR2 YSLEER. Trimming stripped 2 bases from V and 0 bases from J, with 14 bases between. CDR3 loop: CASSQLGGAASYEQYF. CDR3 nucleotides: TGCGCCAGCAGCCAACTAGGCGGGGCCGCCTCCTACGAGCAGTACTTC.